This T cell receptor beta chain appears in the sequencing data of a study of blood T cell repertoires in COVID-19. Assay: immunoSEQ multiplex PCR; the TCRdb copy retains only in-frame clones and omits some. The table shows 250,000 to 350,000 clones, with approximately 85% occurring only once. From germline, CDR1 is MNHNY and CDR2 SVGAGI (reference sequence). This CDR3 has 12 residues. Trimming took off 8 bases at V and 5 bases at J, with 10 bases between the two ends. The genes are TRBV6-6 and TRBJ2-1, with D uncertain. This receptor was taken from a human donor with COVID-19, enrolled during active disease. The donor label of this sample is uncertain. The source material was peripheral blood. The CDR3 here is CASLYTNNEQFF. The DNA of the CDR3 is TGTGCCAGCCTATACACTAACAATGAGCAGTTCTTC.